The 32 T cell receptor beta chains listed next were all sequenced from one sample in a study of blood T cell repertoires in COVID-19. Assay: immunoSEQ multiplex PCR; the TCRdb copy retains only in-frame clones and omits some. The sample lists approximately 270,000 clones, over 75% seen once, with 11% in the top ten. The specimen was peripheral blood. These receptors came from a woman in her sixties or seventies with acute or convalescent COVID-19.

The rearrangement links TRBV19 to TRBJ2-7; a possible D gene is TRBD2 (6 bases). The CDR3 runs to 16 residues. CDR1 is LNHDA, CDR2 SQIVND, per germline (reference sequence). Between the trimmed V and J ends, which lost 5 bases and 0 bases, there was a span of 17 bases. As DNA, the CDR3 is TGTGCCAGTAGTGCGCGGGGAGCGGCGAGCTCCTACGAGCAGTACTTC. Its protein product is CASSARGAASSYEQYF.

V usage is TRBV4-1 and J usage is TRBJ1-1; 7 bases map to TRBD1. Germline trimming cut 0 bases from V and 0 bases from J; bases unmatched to any gene: 1. Germline CDR1 is MGHRA and CDR2 is YSYEKL. The CDR3 consists of 15 residues. The chain's CDR3 is CASSQEDRVNTEAFF. CDR3 in DNA: TGCGCCAGCAGCCAAGAAGACAGGGTGAACACTGAAGCTTTCTTT.

In its sample, this clone was seen once. The chain combines TRBV30 with TRBJ1-5, with a weak D call TRBD1 (6 bases). The germline V gene encodes CDR1 GTSNPN and CDR2 SVGIG (reference sequence). This CDR3 region has 13 residues. The ends were cut back, 3 bases at V and 7 bases at J, with 13 bases in the middle. The CDR3 here is CAWSPGHPQPQHF. CDR3 sequence (DNA): TGTGCCTGGAGCCCGGGACACCCACAGCCCCAGCATTTT.

This chain connects TRBV6-5 to TRBJ1-6, with 7 bases identical to TRBD1. The germline V gene has CDR1 MNHEY and CDR2 SVGAGI. CDR3 size: 14 residues. After removal of 6 bases from V and 6 bases from J, the junction contained 5 bases not matched to a gene. The DNA of the CDR3 is TGTGCCAGCAGGGCCGGGACAGCTAATTCACCCCTCCACTTT. Residues: CASRAGTANSPLHF.

This clone was detected once. The V call is TRBV29-1, the J call TRBJ1-2, with unresolved D. V lost 0 bases and J lost 7, with 3 bases in between. The germline V gene has CDR1 SQVTM and CDR2 ANQGSEA. This CDR3 has 10 amino acids. CDR3 amino acids: CSVEEAGYTF. Here the CDR3 DNA reads TGCAGCGTTGAAGAGGCTGGCTACACCTTC.

V usage is TRBV10-1 and J usage is TRBJ1-4, with TRBD1 identical over 10 bases. There are 12 residues in the CDR3. In germline, CDR1 is WNHNN, CDR2 SYGVQD (reference sequence). J lost 6 bases, V lost 8 bases, and 0 bases had no gene match. For the CDR3, the DNA is TGCGCCAGCGGGACAGGGGATGAAAAACTGTTTTTT. It yields the protein CASGTGDEKLFF.

The chain employs TRBV5-1 and TRBJ2-2; 10 bases agree with TRBD1. Losses at the gene ends were 4 bases for V and 0 bases for J; bases not matched to a gene: 9. The CDR3 spans 18 residues. CDR1 is SGHRS, CDR2 YFSETQ, per germline. CDR3 in DNA: TGCGCCAGCAGCCCGGGACAGGGGACGATTACGAACACCGGGGAGCTGTTTTTT. This translates into CASSPGQGTITNTGELFF.

The chain has TRBV5-1 and TRBJ1-1; unclear D gene. CDR3 length: 15 residues. The ends were cut back, 4 bases at V and 1 base at J, with 14 bases in the middle. Germline V gene data show CDR1 as SGHRS and CDR2 as YFSETQ. The CDR3 protein is CASSTAGARNTEAFF. The DNA for the CDR3 is TGCGCCAGCAGCACCGCCGGAGCGAGGAACACTGAAGCTTTCTTT.

DNA of the CDR3: TGTGCCAGTAGTCGCGGGCTTCTACTCGGTAGGGCGAGTGGAAACACCATATATTTT. Protein: CASSRGLLLGRASGNTIYF. V is TRBV19 and J is TRBJ1-3, with D unresolved. This CDR3 has 19 residues. Germline CDR1 LNHDA, CDR2 SQIVND (reference sequence). Trimming stripped 5 bases from V and 3 bases from J, with 26 bases between.

The chain joins TRBV29-1 to TRBJ2-1; 12 bases line up with TRBD2. V lost 7 bases to trimming and J lost 9 bases; unmatched junction nucleotides: 13. CDR1 SQVTM and CDR2 ANQGSEA come from the germline V gene. The CDR3 length is 15 residues. Here the CDR3 DNA reads TGCAGCGCCGGTTTGGCTAGCGGGGGGGCCGGTGAGCAGTTCTTC. Its translation is CSAGLASGGAGEQFF.

J is TRBJ1-1 and V is TRBV11-1; TRBD1 agrees at 7 bases. This CDR3 has 12 amino acids. Germline V lookup: CDR1 SGHAT, CDR2 FQDESV (reference sequence). Unmatched junction bases numbered 7, after V lost 5 bases and J lost 10 bases. The chain's CDR3 is CASSPKAGGAFF. DNA of the CDR3: TGTGCCAGCAGCCCAAAAGCAGGGGGAGCTTTCTTT.

As to this clone: The junction does not match germline at one end; this may be a read error. The chain joins TRBV20-1 to TRBJ1-1; perhaps TRBD1 as D (5 bases). Germline V CDR1 and CDR2: DFQATT, SNEGSKA (reference sequence). The CDR3 has 10 residues. Here the CDR3 DNA reads TGCAGTGCTCTACAGGTCTCCGTTGACTTT. The encoded protein is CSALQVSVDF.

CDR3 region: CASSGVSGDRESREQFF. The CDR3, as DNA: TGCGCCAGCAGCGGTGTTTCGGGGGACAGGGAATCTCGTGAGCAGTTCTTC. The chain employs TRBV4-1 and TRBJ2-1, with 9 bases aligning to TRBD1. Germline V gives CDR1 MGHRA, CDR2 YSYEKL. The V gene end was trimmed by 5 bases and the J gene end by 9 bases; junction bases not matched to a gene: 17. The CDR3 spans 17 residues.

The chain is built from TRBV6-5 and TRBJ2-7; D might be TRBD1 (6 bases). This CDR3 region has 14 residues. Germline assignment: CDR1 MNHEY and CDR2 SVGAGI. V was cut by 4 bases and J by 3 bases, with 13 bases left in between. In nucleotides, the CDR3 is TGTGCCAGCAGTTGGACAACAGGGCTCTACGAGCAGTACTTC. Amino acid sequence: CASSWTTGLYEQYF.

Only a few counts were recorded for this clone. The chain carries TRBV19 and TRBJ2-1, with TRBD2 matching over 9 bases. The CDR3 has 11 residues. V shed 4 bases and J 15 bases; nucleotides not matched to a gene: 4. Germline V CDR1 and CDR2: LNHDA, SQIVND (reference sequence). The CDR3: CASSNSGGRFF. DNA of the CDR3: TGTGCCAGTAGTAACAGCGGGGGGAGGTTCTTC.

The V and J genes are TRBV2 and TRBJ1-5, with D possibly matching TRBD1 (5 bases). Looked up from germline, CDR1 is SNHLY and CDR2 is FYNNEI. This CDR3 spans 13 amino acids. Trimming left V 5 bases short and J 7 bases short, with 12 bases between. The CDR3 spells CASSSPGNQPQHF. The CDR3 bases are TGTGCCAGCAGTTCCCCAGGGAACCAGCCCCAGCATTTT.

J is TRBJ1-2 and V is TRBV11-2; D might be TRBD1 (5 bases). This CDR3 spans 15 amino acids. Germline values: CDR1 SGHAT, CDR2 FQNNGV. V lost 5 bases and J lost 8, with 21 bases in between. CDR3 residues: CASSLSPTAVGGYTF. In nucleotides, the CDR3 is TGTGCCAGCAGCCTGTCCCCGACAGCTGTCGGGGGCTACACCTTC.

J is TRBJ2-5 and V is TRBV3-1 (or the pseudogene TRBV3-2), with 8 bases lining up with TRBD2. J was trimmed by 5 bases and V by 4 bases; bases with no gene match: 12. The CDR3 is 16 amino acids. Germline loops: CDR1 LGHDT, CDR2 YNNKEL (reference sequence). CDR3 nucleotide sequence: TGTGCCAGCAGCCCTTTAGCGGGGAGGGCGCTGGAGACCCAGTACTTC. It codes for CASSPLAGRALETQYF.

The rearrangement uses TRBV5-4 and TRBJ1-1; TRBD1 aligns across 7 bases. Germline values: CDR1 SGHNT, CDR2 YYREEE (reference sequence). This CDR3 comprises 15 residues. The V gene end was trimmed by 4 bases and the J gene end by 4 bases; junction bases not matched to a gene: 10. CDR3 sequence (DNA): TGTGCCAGCAGCCAGCCGGGACAGAGAGCCACTGAAGCTTTCTTT. It is translated as CASSQPGQRATEAFF.

V is TRBV2 and J is TRBJ2-1; TRBD2 is a possible D gene (6 bases). Germline CDR1 SNHLY, CDR2 FYNNEI. CDR3 length: 15 amino acids. Trimming cost V 4 bases and J 5 bases, with 15 bases left between them. The CDR3 loop reads CASSVGGGGNNEQFF. The CDR3 DNA reads TGTGCCAGCAGTGTGGGAGGTGGCGGAAACAATGAGCAGTTCTTC.

The chain joins TRBV6-1 to TRBJ2-7; D gene unclear. This CDR3 spans 12 amino acids. V lost 2 bases and J 3 bases, leaving 5 bases between the germline ends. Germline CDR1 and CDR2: MNHNS and SASEGT. The CDR3 DNA follows: TGTGCCAGCAGTGAATTCCGCTACGAGCAGTACTTC. Its protein is CASSEFRYEQYF.

The V call is TRBV11-2, the J call TRBJ1-1, with a tentative D call TRBD1 (5 bases). This CDR3 is built from 14 residues. V lost 5 bases, J lost 4 bases, and 14 bases lay in between. Germline CDR1 and CDR2: SGHAT and FQNNGV. The DNA for the CDR3 is TGTGCCAGCAGCCCCCTGACAGTATCCACTGAAGCTTTCTTT. Translated: CASSPLTVSTEAFF.

The rearrangement links TRBV9 to TRBJ2-2; perhaps TRBD2 as D (5 bases). This CDR3 has 14 amino acids. V was cut by 4 bases and J by 3 bases, with 10 bases left in between. The V gene's germline CDR1 is SGDLS and CDR2 YYNGEE. The CDR3, as DNA: TGTGCCAGCAGCCGGGGTTTCGACACCGGGGAGCTGTTTTTT. Its translation: CASSRGFDTGELFF.

This chain links TRBV9 with TRBJ2-1, with a tentative D call TRBD1 (5 bases). CDR3 length: 11 residues. Trimming cost V 3 bases and J 8 bases, with 6 bases left between them. The germline V gene has CDR1 SGDLS and CDR2 YYNGEE. CDR3 in amino acids: CASSAQDEQFF. The DNA of the CDR3 is TGTGCCAGCAGCGCACAGGATGAGCAGTTCTTC.

The CDR3: CASSPPPETGNGYTF. The CDR3 coding sequence is TGTGCCAGCAGTCCCCCCCCCGAGACAGGGAATGGCTACACCTTC. The chain links TRBV28 to TRBJ1-2, with 7 bases lining up with TRBD1. CDR1 is MDHEN and CDR2 is SYDVKM in the germline V gene. J lost 6 bases, V lost 5 bases, and 12 bases had no gene match. The CDR3 is made up of 15 amino acids.

The chain has TRBV5-1 and TRBJ2-1; 10 nucleotides agree with TRBD2. The ends lost 3 bases at V and 3 bases at J; junction bases unmatched: 12. CDR1 and CDR2 (germline): SGHRS, YFSETQ. This CDR3 has 18 amino acids. CDR3 sequence reads: CASSSGAGTSANYNEQFF. Written as DNA, the CDR3 is TGCGCCAGCAGCTCGGGGGCCGGGACTAGCGCAAACTACAATGAGCAGTTCTTC.

This clone appeared a few times. The chain uses TRBV12-5 and TRBJ1-1; perhaps TRBD1 as D (5 bases). V was cut by 5 bases and J by 2 bases, with 9 bases left in between. The CDR3 runs 13 residues. Germline V gene sequence: CDR1 LGHNT, CDR2 FRNRAP. The CDR3, as DNA: TGTGCTAGTGGTAAGACAGACAACACTGAAGCTTTCTTT. It encodes CASGKTDNTEAFF.

The chain recombines TRBV5-1 with TRBJ1-4; 8 positions agree with TRBD1. The germline gives CDR1 SGHRS, CDR2 YFSETQ. J gave up 3 bases and V 7 bases, and 14 bases lay outside the gene matches. CDR3 length: 17 residues. The CDR3 nucleotides read TGCGCCAGCCAGCCCCACGGGCAGGGGGCACCTAATGAAAAACTGTTTTTT. This translates into CASQPHGQGAPNEKLFF.

V is TRBV5-1 and J is TRBJ1-1, with no clear D. The CDR3 spans 13 residues. Looked up from germline, CDR1 is SGHRS and CDR2 is YFSETQ. With 4 bases removed from V and 1 base from J, the gap between germline ends came to 8 bases. In DNA form, the CDR3 reads TGCGCCAGCAGCGGGCGGGGGAACACTGAAGCTTTCTTT. Protein product: CASSGRGNTEAFF.

The rearrangement uses TRBV10-3 and TRBJ2-1, with D possibly TRBD2 on 6 matching bases. Germline V gene sequence: CDR1 ENHRY, CDR2 SYGVKD. The length of the CDR3 is 15 residues. The V end lost 5 bases, the J end lost 2 bases, and 13 bases lay between the germline ends. This chain's CDR3 is CAISLGGHPYNEQFF. The CDR3 region has the DNA TGTGCCATCAGTTTAGGAGGGCACCCCTACAATGAGCAGTTCTTC.

This clone was seen a single time. The chain uses TRBV5-1 and TRBJ2-7; 7 bases agree with TRBD1. The V gene's germline CDR1 is SGHRS and CDR2 YFSETQ. Germline trimming cut 2 bases from V and 4 bases from J; bases unmatched to any gene: 9. The CDR3 consists of 15 residues. The CDR3 region is CASSLQPGQTYEQYF. The CDR3 DNA reads as TGCGCCAGCAGCTTACAACCGGGACAGACTTACGAGCAGTACTTC.

This clone was observed once. This rearrangement joins TRBV5-6 to TRBJ1-5, with D tentatively TRBD1 (6 bases). Germline V gene data show CDR1 as SGHDT and CDR2 as YYEEEE. V shed 4 bases and J shed 5 bases, with 13 bases lying between them. The CDR3 is 14 amino acids. The chain's CDR3 is CASSLAGGDQPQHF. The CDR3 DNA follows: TGTGCCAGCAGCCTGGCGGGGGGCGATCAGCCCCAGCATTTT.